The T cell receptor (beta chain) described here comes from a study of T cell clonality in common variable immunodeficiency. General observations from the study: TCRbeta clonality was increased in CVID versus healthy controls. Fewer deletions and N-nucleotide insertions were reportedly seen in common variable immunodeficiency TCR beta sequences.

The CDR3 runs 15 residues. The germline V gene has CDR1 MRHNA and CDR2 SNTAGT. V gave up 5 bases and J gave up 5 bases; unmatched junction bases: 7. Equal genomic DNA amounts from CVID and control samples were sequenced. Clones were sequenced by immunoSEQ multiplex PCR, and TCRdb holds only the in-frame ones, with some missing. This sample has tens of thousands of clones, each found more than once. There are a few counts of this clone. As yet, its antigen is unknown. The read halts 3 residues ahead of the CDR3 end, with the missing end drawn from the germline J gene. This TCR was recovered from a person aged 18 to 70 in good health. Sample: peripheral blood mononuclear cells. J is TRBJ2-3 and V is TRBV6-4; 10 nucleotides line up with TRBD2. CDR3 DNA, as far as it was read: TGTGCCAGCAGTTCCCTAGCGGGAGAAGTAGATACG. This gives the protein CASSSLAGEVDT. The CDR3 reads in full as CASSSLAGEVDTQYF.